This TCR beta chain was sequenced during a study of blood T cell repertoires in COVID-19. Method: immunoSEQ multiplex PCR; TCRdb's copy keeps in-frame clones and lacks some. The sample holds tens of thousands of clones; roughly 89% are singletons and the top ten take about 2%. The material sequenced was peripheral blood. This sequence was found in a woman aged 50 to 60 in a cohort sampled during active COVID-19.

CDR3 sequence (DNA): TGTGCCAGCAGCCCCAAAGGAGGCGGGAGAGGGGGCCAAGAGACCCAGTACTTC. Its translation is CASSPKGGGRGGQETQYF. The rearrangement uses TRBV16 and TRBJ2-5; D possibly corresponds to TRBD2 (7 bases). Germline lookup yields CDR1 KGHSY and CDR2 FQNENV. Between the trimmed V and J ends, which lost 4 bases and 1 base, there was a span of 22 bases. The CDR3 is 18 amino acids.